Presented here are 14 T cell receptor beta chains from one specimen sequenced in a study of blood T cell repertoires in COVID-19. Assay: immunoSEQ multiplex PCR; the TCRdb copy retains only in-frame clones and omits some. The table includes 200,000 to 300,000 clones, 83% detected once. Sequences were obtained from peripheral blood. These receptor sequences come from a human donor in a cohort sampled during active COVID-19.

The V and J genes are TRBV19 and TRBJ2-3, with 7 bases matching TRBD2. The CDR3 is made up of 15 amino acids. The V segment lost 3 bases and the J segment 0 bases; nucleotides outside the gene matches: 3. Germline V gene data show CDR1 as LNHDA and CDR2 as SQIVND (reference sequence). CDR3 sequence: CASSIGSGSTDTQYF. Written as DNA, the CDR3 is TGTGCCAGTAGTATCGGTAGCGGGAGCACAGATACGCAGTATTTT.

This clone has a handful of counts. This chain joins TRBV10-1 and TRBJ1-5; D is undetermined. Germline-derived CDR1 and CDR2 are WNHNN and SYGVQD (reference sequence). Trimming stripped 5 bases from V and 7 bases from J, with 12 bases between. This CDR3 is 13 amino acids long. This CDR3 reads CASSSQSGQPQHF. The CDR3 DNA is TGCGCCAGCAGTTCCCAGTCGGGACAGCCCCAGCATTTT.

The CDR3: CAISEWGQGAGEQFF. CDR3 coding DNA: TGTGCCATCAGTGAGTGGGGTCAGGGGGCAGGTGAGCAGTTCTTC. The V gene is TRBV10-3, the J gene TRBJ2-1; 8 bases match TRBD1. This CDR3 spans 15 amino acids. V shed 1 base and J 9 bases; nucleotides not matched to a gene: 8. Looked up from germline, CDR1 is ENHRY and CDR2 is SYGVKD.

The genes are TRBV5-6 and TRBJ2-5; TRBD1 aligns across 7 bases. The V gene's germline CDR1 is SGHDT and CDR2 YYEEEE. With V trimmed by 4 bases and J by 1 base, 10 bases remained unmatched. The CDR3 covers 16 residues. The DNA for the CDR3 is TGTGCCAGCAGCGCTTTGGCGGCAGGGGGCCAAGAGACCCAGTACTTC. Translated, it gives CASSALAAGGQETQYF.

This chain links TRBV18 with TRBJ1-2; 8 bases are shared with TRBD1. Per germline, CDR1 KGHSH and CDR2 LQKENI. With V trimmed by 5 bases and J by 8 bases, 28 bases remained unmatched. This CDR3 spans 20 amino acids. CDR3 coding DNA: TGTGCCAGCTCATCCCAGGGGGCCTCGTCCCGGATACGGAGATTGGTGGGCTACACCTTC. Protein: CASSSQGASSRIRRLVGYTF.

This rearrangement joins TRBV4-2 to TRBJ2-7, with 9 bases matching TRBD2. Germline values: CDR1 LGHNA, CDR2 YNFKEQ. After removal of 1 base from V and 4 bases from J, the junction contained 11 bases not matched to a gene. This CDR3 has 17 amino acids. For the CDR3, the DNA is TGTGCCAGCAGCCAAGGTTACCAAGCGGGAGGTCTGTACGAGCAGTACTTC. It is translated as CASSQGYQAGGLYEQYF.

The chain combines TRBV5-4 with TRBJ2-3; a possible D gene is TRBD1 (5 bases). V was cut by 4 bases and J by 5 bases, with 17 bases left in between. There are 15 residues in the CDR3. Germline CDR1 SGHNT, CDR2 YYREEE (reference sequence). The CDR3 nucleotides read TGTGCCAGCAGCCGGCCCCAGGGAATTGAAGATACGCAGTATTTT. Its translation is CASSRPQGIEDTQYF.

The chain has TRBV4-1 and TRBJ1-2, with a tentative D call TRBD1 (5 bases). V gave up 7 bases and J gave up 0 bases, with 12 bases separating them. Germline lookup yields CDR1 MGHRA and CDR2 YSYEKL. CDR3 length equals 14 residues. The CDR3 is CASTNGATNYGYTF. As DNA, the CDR3 is TGCGCCAGCACGAATGGGGCGACTAACTATGGCTACACCTTC.

This clone was picked up one time. CDR3 nucleotides: TGTGCCAGTAGTATAGGCGGAGGGGCCAATCAGCCCCAGCATTTT. This codes for CASSIGGGANQPQHF. The genes are TRBV19 and TRBJ1-5, with TRBD1 as a possible D gene (5 bases). V lost 1 base and J 3 bases, leaving 10 bases between the germline ends. The germline V gene has CDR1 LNHDA and CDR2 SQIVND (reference sequence). The CDR3 covers 15 residues.

The gene calls are TRBV19 and TRBJ2-7, with 8 bases lining up with TRBD2. J was trimmed by 5 bases and V by 7 bases; bases with no gene match: 4. The CDR3 runs to 12 residues. The germline V gene encodes CDR1 LNHDA and CDR2 SQIVND (reference sequence). The CDR3 DNA sequence: TGTGCCAGTAACTCCGGGAGGGACGAGCAGTACTTC. This sequence encodes CASNSGRDEQYF.

V is TRBV5-3 and J is TRBJ2-3; TRBD1 might be the D (7 bases). TRBV5-3 is known as an ORF, though its function is uncertain. V was cut by 4 bases and J by 2 bases, with 23 bases left in between. CDR3 length: 18 residues. CDR3 sequence: CARSQGTGAAGHTDTQYF. CDR3 coding DNA: TGTGCCAGAAGCCAGGGAACAGGGGCCGCGGGACACACAGATACGCAGTATTTT.

The V call is TRBV6-5, the J call TRBJ1-1, with 9 nucleotides matching TRBD1. The CDR3 is made up of 13 amino acids. The J segment lost 3 bases and the V segment lost 8 bases, leaving 4 bases of the junction unmatched. The germline V gene has CDR1 MNHEY and CDR2 SVGAGI. The CDR3: CASGRDRDTEAFF. CDR3 coding DNA: TGTGCCAGCGGACGGGACAGGGACACTGAAGCTTTCTTT.

The chain carries TRBV18 and TRBJ1-4; a possible D gene is TRBD1 (6 bases). Looked up from germline, CDR1 is KGHSH and CDR2 is LQKENI. The CDR3 has 16 amino acids. V was pared by 5 bases and J by 2 bases, with 15 bases between. In nucleotides, the CDR3 is TGTGCCAGCTCATTGGACAGTATGGGTACTAATGAAAAACTGTTTTTT. Translated: CASSLDSMGTNEKLFF.

As for this clone: The junction and the germline gene differ at one end; a read error may be behind it. V and J are TRBV28 and TRBJ2-1, with 12 bases identical to TRBD2. The CDR3 extends over 14 amino acids. Germline CDR1 MDHEN, CDR2 SYDVKM. The CDR3 DNA reads TGTGCCAGCAGCCCTAGCGGGAGGGCCGATCGTCCCCTCTTC. Amino acids: CASSPSGRADRPLF.